What follows are 21 T cell receptor beta chains derived from one specimen sequenced in a study of T cells in Graves' hyperthyroidism and ophthalmopathy. Researchers amplified the TCR beta CDR3 regions from RNA transcripts. The HTBI set primed first-round TCR CDR3 RT-PCR. TCRdb fed the multiplex PCR reads into MiXCR, producing one record per CDR3 protein. The sample carries some 600,000 distinct CDR3 sequences, more than 11% recorded once. The source material was blood. Source of these receptors: a woman in her twenties or thirties with Graves' hyperthyroidism that later progressed to Graves' ophthalmopathy.

In its sample, this clonotype was seen many times. V is TRBV20-1 and J is TRBJ1-1; D gene ambiguous. CDR1 is DFQATT, CDR2 SNEGSKA, per germline (reference sequence). The germline V and J ends were trimmed by 5 bases and 4 bases, with 23 bases remaining between them. CDR3 length equals 16 residues. The CDR3 region is CSAARRTLILPTEAFF. CDR3 nucleotides: TGCAGTGCTGCCAGACGGACCCTGATTCTCCCCACTGAAGCTTTCTTT.

This clonotype has only a few counts. This chain links TRBV10-3 with TRBJ1-4; tentative D call: TRBD1 (5 bases). The CDR3 extends over 11 amino acids. The germline V and J ends were trimmed by 8 bases and 8 bases, with 9 bases remaining between them. Germline V gives CDR1 ENHRY, CDR2 SYGVKD. The CDR3 region is CAIGGEEKLFF. The CDR3 DNA reads TGTGCCATCGGGGGGGAGGAAAAACTGTTTTTT.

This clonotype has ten or more counts. The CDR3 coding sequence is TGTGCCAGCAGGAACCACCGGGCAACACGCTACGAGCAGTACTTC. Its protein is CASRNHRATRYEQYF. The chain combines TRBV28 with TRBJ2-7; D remains unclear. Per the germline V gene, CDR1 is MDHEN and CDR2 is SYDVKM. Between the trimmed V and J ends, which lost 6 bases and 3 bases, there was a span of 18 bases. This CDR3 is 15 amino acids long.

With respect to this clonotype: This clone may be a read error of a much larger clone one base away. The V call is TRBV20-1, the J call TRBJ1-6; D gene unclear. CDR1 and CDR2 (germline): DFQATT, SNEGSKA (reference sequence). The CDR3 consists of 16 residues. This CDR3 reads CSARDSGSSYSSPLHF. The CDR3 DNA follows: TGCAGTGCTAGAGACAGCGGGAGCTCCTATAGTTCACCCCTCCACTTT.

A remark on this clonotype: A much larger clone sits a single nucleotide away, making a read error possible. The rearrangement uses TRBV7-2 and TRBJ2-7; D not resolved. From germline, CDR1 is SGHTA and CDR2 FQGNSA. This CDR3 spans 14 amino acids. Trimming removed 4 bases from V and 2 bases from J, with 12 bases in between. CDR3 sequence: CASSSFRRTYEQYF. The CDR3 coding sequence is TGTGCCAGCAGCTCATTCCGCAGGACCTACGAGCAGTACTTC.

This chain uses TRBV27 with TRBJ2-7; TRBD2 matches at 7 bases. CDR1 MNHEY and CDR2 SMNVEV come from the germline V gene (reference sequence). Losses at the gene ends were 6 bases for V and 5 bases for J; bases not matched to a gene: 7. The CDR3 covers 13 residues. CDR3 residues: CASSPTGRHEQYF. The CDR3 DNA is TGTGCCAGCAGCCCCACCGGGAGGCACGAGCAGTACTTC.

This clonotype was detected ten times or more. The chain couples TRBV12-5 to TRBJ2-7, with D uncertain. The germline CDR1 and CDR2 sequences are LGHNT and FRNRAP. Trimming took 5 bases from V and 2 from J, leaving 4 bases between them. CDR3 length: 11 amino acids. The CDR3 DNA sequence: TGTGCTAGTGGTATTACCTACGAGCAGTACTTC. It yields the protein CASGITYEQYF. Combining the CDR3 with reference TRBV12-5 and TRBJ2-7 gives the whole variable domain DARVTQTPRHKVTEMGQEVTMRCQPILGHNTVFWYRQTMMQGLELLAYFRNRAPLDDSGMPKDRFSAEMPDATLATLKIQPSEPRDSAVYFCASGITYEQYFGPGTRLTVT.

This clonotype was found many times. This rearrangement joins TRBV6-1 to TRBJ2-7; D is possibly TRBD1 (6 bases). The CDR3 runs to 15 residues. Trimming pared 5 bases from V and 1 base from J, leaving 15 bases between. Germline-derived CDR1 and CDR2 are MNHNS and SASEGT. The DNA for the CDR3 is TGTGCCAGCAGTCCCATCAAAGGGACATCCTACGAGCAGTACTTC. This codes for CASSPIKGTSYEQYF.

This clonotype was detected a few times. The gene calls are TRBV19 and TRBJ2-1; D is unresolved. Trimming left V 4 bases short and J 3 bases short, with 13 bases between. This CDR3 contains 15 residues. Germline V gene lookup returns CDR1 LNHDA and CDR2 SQIVND (reference sequence). This CDR3 is CASSTPPADYNEQFF. DNA for the CDR3: TGTGCCAGTAGTACCCCCCCCGCGGACTACAATGAGCAGTTCTTC.

There are many counts of this clonotype. The germline gene is not matched at one end of the junction; a read error may be the cause. DNA for the CDR3: TGTGCCAGCAGCCTAGCCCCCGGGGGGAATGAAGCTTTCTTT. Protein: CASSLAPGGNEAFF. The V gene is TRBV7-9, the J gene TRBJ1-1; D may be TRBD1 (5 bases). The CDR3 spans 14 residues. Germline assignment: CDR1 SEHNR and CDR2 FQNEAQ (reference sequence).

This clonotype was found many times. The DNA of the CDR3 is TGTGCCAGCAGTCCATCGACTCTTCAAGAGACCCAGTACTTC. This codes for CASSPSTLQETQYF. This rearrangement joins TRBV6-1 to TRBJ2-5; D unresolved. Germline CDR1 is MNHNS and CDR2 is SASEGT. Between the trimmed V and J ends, which lost 5 bases and 2 bases, there was a span of 12 bases. This CDR3 has 14 amino acids.

The J gene is TRBJ2-2, the V gene TRBV2; D uncertain. The CDR3 spans 13 residues. V was shortened by 6 bases and J by 3 bases, with 8 bases between the two germline ends. Germline CDR1 SNHLY, CDR2 FYNNEI. The CDR3 is CASSDTDTGELFF. For the CDR3, the DNA is TGTGCCAGCAGCGACACGGACACCGGGGAGCTGTTTTTT.

The chain recombines TRBV6-2 or TRBV6-3 with TRBJ1-4; D may be TRBD1 (6 bases). The germline V and J ends were trimmed by 8 bases and 8 bases, with 12 bases remaining between them. The CDR3 has 12 amino acids. Germline CDR1 and CDR2: MNHEY and SVGEGT. CDR3 in DNA: TGTGCCAGCGCTCCCAGGGGAGAAAAACTGTTTTTT. Amino acid sequence: CASAPRGEKLFF.

In this sample, this clonotype turned up many times. The chain has TRBV12-3 or TRBV12-4 and TRBJ2-6; TRBD1 matches at 11 bases. The CDR3 has 16 residues. J gave up 1 base and V 8 bases, and 4 bases lay outside the gene matches. The CDR3 coding sequence is TGTGCCAGCCGGGGACAGGGGGAGTCTGGGGCCAACGTCCTGACTTTC. Amino acid sequence: CASRGQGESGANVLTF.

The table lists this clonotype with many counts. V usage is TRBV6-1 and J usage is TRBJ1-6, with D tentatively TRBD1 (5 bases). The CDR3 has 15 residues. Germline CDR1 is MNHNS and CDR2 is SASEGT. V shed 6 bases and J shed 5 bases, with 14 bases lying between them. CDR3 loop: CASSLRQPDNSPLHF. CDR3 DNA: TGTGCCAGCAGCCTTAGACAGCCTGATAATTCACCCCTCCACTTT.

Details on this clonotype: Possible read error: a much larger clone is one base away. This CDR3 fails to terminate in the conserved phenylalanine or tryptophan, so it likely reflects a read error. The V and J genes are TRBV28 and TRBJ2-2; D is possibly TRBD2 (5 bases). V shed 4 bases and J shed 4 bases, with 16 bases lying between them. The CDR3 covers 16 residues. Germline lookup yields CDR1 MDHEN and CDR2 SYDVKM. CDR3 coding DNA: TGTGCCAGCAGTTCCCCCGGACGACGGGGCACCGGGGAGCTGTTTTCT. Translating it yields CASSSPGRRGTGELFS.

This clonotype was counted many times. The CDR3 sequence is CASSTGANSGNTIYF. Here the CDR3 DNA reads TGTGCCAGCTCTACAGGGGCAAACTCTGGAAACACCATATATTTT. The V gene is TRBV2, the J gene TRBJ1-3, with TRBD1 matching 7 bases. The trim removed 8 bases at V and 0 bases at J, leaving 7 bases unmatched. Germline CDR1 and CDR2: SNHLY and FYNNEI. The CDR3 extends over 15 amino acids.

V and J are TRBV6-2 or TRBV6-3 and TRBJ2-1; 8 nucleotides align to TRBD1. The CDR3 extends over 13 amino acids. Looked up from germline, CDR1 is MNHEY and CDR2 is SVGEGT. V trimming: 7 bases; J trimming: 9 bases; junction bases outside the gene matches: 8. CDR3 loop: CASMDRVNGEQFF. The CDR3 region has the DNA TGTGCCAGCATGGACAGGGTCAATGGTGAGCAGTTCTTC.

The genes are TRBV7-3 and TRBJ2-7; D is uncertain. The CDR3 spans 14 residues. V dropped 0 bases and J dropped 5 bases, with 11 bases sitting between them. The V gene's germline CDR1 is SGHTA and CDR2 FQGTGA. CDR3 protein: CASSLTSGFHEQYF. The CDR3 DNA is TGTGCCAGCAGCTTAACGTCCGGGTTCCACGAGCAGTACTTC.

This chain joins TRBV30 and TRBJ2-3; D is uncertain. CDR3 length: 13 amino acids. Per the germline V gene, CDR1 is GTSNPN and CDR2 is SVGIG (reference sequence). With 3 bases removed from V and 4 bases from J, the gap between germline ends came to 11 bases. This CDR3 reads CAWSPNVADTQYF. CDR3 in DNA: TGTGCCTGGAGCCCAAATGTGGCAGATACGCAGTATTTT.

This clonotype was observed at least ten times. V and J are TRBV3-1 and TRBJ1-1; D is perhaps TRBD1 (6 bases). CDR1 and CDR2 (germline): LGHDT, YNNKEL (reference sequence). Deletions cut 4 bases from V and 1 base from J, with 10 bases between. The CDR3 is 14 amino acids. The CDR3, as DNA: TGTGCCAGCAGCCCAGCCAGGGGGAACACTGAAGCTTTCTTT. Translated: CASSPARGNTEAFF.